This TCR beta chain appears in the sequencing data of a study of TET2 disruption in CD19-targeted CAR T cells (dated 2018 in TCRdb). For the study in its entirety: The number of samples was determined by the original clinical trial design and by which samples were available, and no additional inclusion criteria were applied.

What the work shows at the level of the full study, not this receptor alone: The conclusions drawn about the patient's CAR T cells were based on extensive analysis of just one subject.

TCR beta chain deep sequencing was performed with the immunoSEQ assay. The original pipeline was this. Only productive TCR beta rearrangements were used to compute clonotype frequencies. TCRdb limited this immuneACCESS table to in-frame rearrangements with V and J called. A share of clones is missing; checked studies link under half to unresolved V genes, and the rest is unexplained. That table furnishes V, J and clone size, whereas the DNA furnished D and trimming. For this sample, the table gives about 25,000 clones. The biggest ten clones account for approximately 2% of the sample. CDR1 SGHVS and CDR2 FQNEAQ are derived from the germline V gene. From the cysteine up to the phenylalanine, the CDR3 has a length of 15 residues. Only the CDR3 bases that were read are kept: 36 of them, in frame from base 1. Points on this clone: Its antigen is still unknown. Sequencing ends 3 residues short of the CDR3 end; the germline J gene provides the rest.

The meaning of the sample's treatment or condition label: autologous CTL019 cells: CD19 CAR with 4-1BB and CD3 zeta domains. TCR zeta and 4-1BB costimulatory signaling domains were built into the CD19 CAR. Leukapheresis was used to collect the T cells for CTL019 manufacturing from peripheral blood. The DNeasy Blood and Tissue Kit was used to extract genomic DNA from pre-infusion T cells, peripheral blood, or sorted post-infusion T cells. This sequence originates from a man between 65 and 85 years old with chronic lymphocytic leukemia. The sequence is built from TRBV7-8 and TRBJ1-2, with the D gene not clear enough to name. Sequences were derived from CD8- CAR+ T cells sorted from cultured blood T cells, sampled for CD19 CAR T cell therapy. The cell subset or site label, as the study defines it: CD8-negative CAR-positive T cells from the infusion product. The encoded CDR3 is CASSDWTSGNNDYTF. The part of the CDR3 DNA that was read is TGTGCCAGCAGCGATTGGACTAGCGGCAACAATGAC.